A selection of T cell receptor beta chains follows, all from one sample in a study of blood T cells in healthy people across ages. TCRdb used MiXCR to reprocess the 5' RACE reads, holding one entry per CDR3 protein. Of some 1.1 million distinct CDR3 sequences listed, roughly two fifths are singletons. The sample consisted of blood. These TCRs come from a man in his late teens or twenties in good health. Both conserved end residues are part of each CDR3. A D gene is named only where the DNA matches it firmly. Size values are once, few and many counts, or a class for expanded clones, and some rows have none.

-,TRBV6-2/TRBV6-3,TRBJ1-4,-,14,TGTGCCAGCAGTCCACTGGAAGGGCGAGAAAAACTGTTTTTT,CASSPLEGREKLFF
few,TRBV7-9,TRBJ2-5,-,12,TGTGCCAGCAGCTTTGTTGGTGAGACCCAGTACTTC,CASSFVGETQYF
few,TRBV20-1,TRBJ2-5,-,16,TGCAGTGCTAGAGCGGCCACCAGTCCTTTCCAAGAGACCCAGTACTTC,CSARAATSPFQETQYF
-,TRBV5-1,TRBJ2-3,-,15,TGCGCCAGCAGAGAGAGACTGGCAAGCACAGATACGCAGTATTTT,CASRERLASTDTQYF
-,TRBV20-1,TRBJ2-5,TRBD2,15,TGCAGTGCTACTGCGAACCGGGGGGGCATAGAGACCCAGTACTTC,CSATANRGGIETQYF
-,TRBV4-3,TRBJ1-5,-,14,TGCACCAGCAGCCAAGTTTTAGGGGGTCAGCCCCAGCATTTT,CTSSQVLGGQPQHF
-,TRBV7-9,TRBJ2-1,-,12,TGTGCCAGCAGCCCATCCTCTTGGGAGCAGTTCTTC,CASSPSSWEQFF
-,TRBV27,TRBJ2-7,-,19,TGTGCCAGCAGCCTCTCGGCACCCCCGGACAGAATGTTCTCCTACGAGCAGTACTTC,CASSLSAPPDRMFSYEQYF
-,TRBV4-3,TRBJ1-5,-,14,TGCGCCAGCAGGCAAGGGTTGGACAATCAGCCCCAGCATTTT,CASRQGLDNQPQHF
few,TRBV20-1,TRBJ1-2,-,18,TGCAGTGCTAGAGTTGGGGCTCATCCGGGGATAGCTAACTATGGCTACACCTTC,CSARVGAHPGIANYGYTF
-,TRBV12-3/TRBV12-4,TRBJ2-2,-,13,TGTGCCAGCAGAAGTAAGAACACCGGGGAGCTGTTTTTT,CASRSKNTGELFF
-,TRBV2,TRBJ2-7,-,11,TGTGCCAGCCTGGAATACAATGAGCAGTACTTC,CASLEYNEQYF
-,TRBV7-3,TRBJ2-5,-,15,TGTGCCAGCAGCTCCGTAGGAAACCACCAAGAGACCCAGTACTTC,CASSSVGNHQETQYF
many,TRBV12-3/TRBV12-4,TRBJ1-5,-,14,TGTGCCAGCAGTTTCGCGGGGGGCAATCAGCCCCAGCATTTT,CASSFAGGNQPQHF
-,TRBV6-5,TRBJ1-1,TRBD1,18,TGTGCCAGCAGTTCCTTGTGGACAGGGTATACGGAGGACACTGAAGCTTTCTTT,CASSSLWTGYTEDTEAFF
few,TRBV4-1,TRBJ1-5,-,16,TGCGCCAGCAGCCAAGATGGAGGGCTGGGCAATCAGCCCCAGCATTTT,CASSQDGGLGNQPQHF
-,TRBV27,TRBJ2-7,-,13,TGTGCCAGCGCGAGGCGACCAGCCTACGAGCAGTACTTC,CASARRPAYEQYF
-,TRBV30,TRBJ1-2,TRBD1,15,TGTGCCTGGAGTTCCGGGACAGGGCATAATTTCGGCTACACCTTC,CAWSSGTGHNFGYTF
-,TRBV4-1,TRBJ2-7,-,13,TGCGCCAGCAGCCAAGAAAAGGGTTCCGAGCAGTACTTC,CASSQEKGSEQYF
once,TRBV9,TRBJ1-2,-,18,TGTGCCAGCAGCGCTCAAAGAGGGGTCCCCTCTTCCCGCTATGGCTACACCTTC,CASSAQRGVPSSRYGYTF
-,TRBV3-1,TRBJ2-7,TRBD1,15,TGTGCCAGCAGCCTCACCGGGACAGGGACTTGGGAGCAGTACTTC,CASSLTGTGTWEQYF
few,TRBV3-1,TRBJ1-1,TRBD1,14,TGTGCCAGCAGAGGGGCAGGGGGGAACACTGAAGCTTTCTTT,CASRGAGGNTEAFF
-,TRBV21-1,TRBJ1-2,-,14,TGTGCCAGCAGCAAAGTAACACAGACCTATGGCTACACCTTC,CASSKVTQTYGYTF